This section outlines one TCR beta chain sequence together with its context. The CDR3 has 12 amino acids. The junction had 10 bases not matched to a gene; V was cut back by 10 bases and J by 7 bases. Per the germline V gene, CDR1 is LGHDT and CDR2 is YNNKEL (reference sequence). The data stem from a study of blood T cell repertoires in COVID-19. As for the study in general: Spain, Italy and the United States supplied samples that represented acute and convalescent COVID-19. From T cells, B-cell-depleted T cells, or PBMCs came the material, which was cDNA or gDNA.

Those enrolled, adults aged 18 to 89 years, came from about 24 US areas. Per the original methods: Estimation of nucleated cell counts was performed using reference gene primer amplification. Produced via immunoSEQ multiplex PCR; TCRdb's table is partial and in-frame only. For V, J and clone size, that table is used; D and trimming come from the DNA. The data hold 200,000 to 250,000 clones, with about 91% observed a single time. The sequencing sample was made of PBMCs or T cells enriched from blood (not recorded which). The receptor was derived from a woman aged 45-59 years with acute COVID-19. The rearrangement joins TRBV3-1 (or the pseudogene TRBV3-2) to TRBJ2-7; 7 nucleotides match TRBD1. In nucleotides, the CDR3 is TGTGCCACCCAAACAGGGGATCGGGAGCAGTACTTC. Its protein is CATQTGDREQYF.